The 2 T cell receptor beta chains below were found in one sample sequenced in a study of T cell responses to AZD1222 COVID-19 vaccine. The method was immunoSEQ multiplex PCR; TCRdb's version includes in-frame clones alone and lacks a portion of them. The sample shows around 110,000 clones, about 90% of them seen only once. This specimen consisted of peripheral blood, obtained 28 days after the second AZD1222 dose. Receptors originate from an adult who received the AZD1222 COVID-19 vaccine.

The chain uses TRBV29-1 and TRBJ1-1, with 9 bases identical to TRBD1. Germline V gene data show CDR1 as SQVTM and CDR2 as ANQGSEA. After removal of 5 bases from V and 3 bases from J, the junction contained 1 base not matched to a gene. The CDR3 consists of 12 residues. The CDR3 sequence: CSVWDRDTEAFF. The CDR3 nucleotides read TGCAGCGTTTGGGACAGGGACACTGAAGCTTTCTTT.

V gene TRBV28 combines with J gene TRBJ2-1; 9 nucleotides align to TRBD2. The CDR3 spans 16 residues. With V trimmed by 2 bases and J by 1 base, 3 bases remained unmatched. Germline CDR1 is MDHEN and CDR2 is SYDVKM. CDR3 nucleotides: TGTGCCAGCAGTTTAGCCCTAGCGGGGTCCTACAATGAGCAGTTCTTC. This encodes CASSLALAGSYNEQFF.